These 4 T cell receptor beta chains originate from one sample sequenced in a study of T cell responses to AZD1222 COVID-19 vaccine. The table came from immunoSEQ multiplex PCR; TCRdb's copy has only in-frame clones and leaves some out. The sample has 90,000 to 110,000 clones; 90% to 95% are singletons. The specimen was peripheral blood, collected on day 0 of AZD1222 vaccination. These TCRs come from an adult in good health.

The table lists this clone with a count of one. The rearrangement uses TRBV19 and TRBJ2-2, with TRBD2 matching 12 bases. The CDR3 covers 14 residues. Germline loops: CDR1 LNHDA, CDR2 SQIVND (reference sequence). The trim removed 7 bases at V and 7 bases at J, leaving 4 bases unmatched. CDR3 nucleotide sequence: TGTGCCAGTAAAAGACTAGCGGGAGACGGGGAGCTGTTTTTT. Translation gives CASKRLAGDGELFF.

The chain joins TRBV2 to TRBJ1-2, with D hard to call. V gave up 1 base and J gave up 3 bases, with 15 bases separating them. Germline CDR1 and CDR2: SNHLY and FYNNEI. The CDR3 spans 16 residues. The CDR3 spells CASSEGYGQRDYGYTF. DNA of the CDR3: TGTGCCAGCAGTGAAGGGTACGGCCAGAGGGACTATGGCTACACCTTC.

The genes are TRBV6-1 and TRBJ2-7; TRBD1 matches 8 bases. V shed 2 bases, J shed 5 bases, and the junction held 17 bases outside the gene matches. Looked up from germline, CDR1 is MNHNS and CDR2 is SASEGT. There are 18 residues in the CDR3. CDR3 nucleotide sequence: TGTGCCAGCAGTGAACTCCTTCTCCAGGGGGCGATTCAGAACGAGCAGTACTTC. This codes for CASSELLLQGAIQNEQYF.

The chain links TRBV14 to TRBJ1-5, with D possibly being TRBD1 (6 bases). Trimming took off 1 base at V and 7 bases at J, with 17 bases between the two ends. Germline CDR1 SGHDN, CDR2 FVKESK. The CDR3 sequence is 16 residues long. The CDR3 loop reads CASSQAGGTRTQPQHF. The CDR3 nucleotides are TGTGCCAGCAGCCAAGCAGGCGGGACACGGACGCAGCCCCAGCATTTT.